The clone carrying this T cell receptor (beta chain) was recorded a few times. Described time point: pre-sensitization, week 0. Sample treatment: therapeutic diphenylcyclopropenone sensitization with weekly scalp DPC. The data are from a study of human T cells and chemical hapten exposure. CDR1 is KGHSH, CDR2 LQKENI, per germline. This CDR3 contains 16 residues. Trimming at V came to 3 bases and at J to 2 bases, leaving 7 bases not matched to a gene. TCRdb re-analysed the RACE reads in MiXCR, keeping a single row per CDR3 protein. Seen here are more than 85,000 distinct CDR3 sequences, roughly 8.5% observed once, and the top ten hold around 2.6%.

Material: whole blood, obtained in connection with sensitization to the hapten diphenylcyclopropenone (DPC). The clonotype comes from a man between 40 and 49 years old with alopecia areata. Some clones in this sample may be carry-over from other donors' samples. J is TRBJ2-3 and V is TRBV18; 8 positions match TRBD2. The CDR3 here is CASSPPNSGITDTQYF. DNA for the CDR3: TGTGCCAGCTCACCCCCTAATAGCGGGATCACAGATACGCAGTATTTT.